One sample yielded the 24 T cell receptor beta chains listed below, sequenced in a study of molecular identifiers for immune sequencing clone quantification. One entry per CDR3 protein results from TCRdb running MiXCR on the PCR reads. The data show fewer than 75,000 distinct CDR3 sequences, 15% to 20% seen once. The sequenced sample consisted of naive CD8+ T cells from blood, with Jurkat cell RNA spiked in. The subset was: FACS-sorted CD8+CD4-CCR7+CD45RA+ naive T cells. These receptors were collected from a human donor in good health. Some libraries in this study had Jurkat cell RNA spiked in.

At least ten counts were recorded for this clonotype. This sequence joins TRBV7-9 and TRBJ2-2, with D possibly TRBD2 on 5 matching bases. Germline V gene data show CDR1 as SEHNR and CDR2 as FQNEAQ (reference sequence). This CDR3 has 15 amino acids. Trimming removed 1 base from V and 5 bases from J, with 11 bases in between. CDR3 amino acids: CASSLGLDSTGELFF. CDR3 coding DNA: TGTGCCAGCAGCTTAGGGTTGGACTCGACCGGGGAGCTGTTTTTT.

V usage is TRBV27 and J usage is TRBJ2-5; D ambiguous. The germline V and J ends were trimmed by 6 bases and 0 bases, with 8 bases remaining between them. The CDR3 consists of 13 residues. CDR1 is MNHEY, CDR2 SMNVEV, per germline (reference sequence). CDR3 region: CASSPGHQETQYF. CDR3 DNA: TGTGCCAGCAGCCCCGGCCACCAAGAGACCCAGTACTTC.

This clonotype was detected only a few times. J is TRBJ2-1 and V is TRBV11-2, with TRBD2 as a possible D gene (5 bases). Per the germline V gene, CDR1 is SGHAT and CDR2 is FQNNGV. The CDR3 is made up of 12 amino acids. V was cut by 5 bases and J by 7 bases, with 9 bases left in between. In nucleotides, the CDR3 is TGTGCCAGCAGCCCTAGCCCAAATGAGCAGTTCTTC. Translation: CASSPSPNEQFF. Complete variable domain (other parts from reference TRBV11-2 and TRBJ2-1): EAGVAQSPRYKIIEKRQSVAFWCNPISGHATLYWYQQILGQGPKLLIQFQNNGVVDDSQLPKDRFSAERLKGVDSTLKIQPAKLEDSAVYLCASSPSPNEQFFGPGTRLTVL.

Worth noting for this clonotype: Given a much more abundant clone one base away, this may be a read error. V usage is TRBV7-9 and J usage is TRBJ1-6; D not resolved. The ends were cut back, 7 bases at V and 1 base at J, with 14 bases in the middle. CDR3 length equals 16 residues. Germline CDR1 SEHNR, CDR2 FQNEAQ (reference sequence). CDR3 sequence: CASNELAGSYNSPLHF. DNA for the CDR3: TGTGCCAGCAACGAACTAGCGGGGTCCTATAATTCACCCCTCCACTTT.

This clonotype was found a few times. This may come from a read error, since a much larger clone is one base off. This chain joins TRBV7-9 and TRBJ2-3; 7 bases are shared with TRBD2. There are 16 residues in the CDR3. Germline assignment: CDR1 SEHNR and CDR2 FQNEAQ (reference sequence). J was trimmed by 2 bases and V by 1 base; bases with no gene match: 6. In nucleotides, the CDR3 is TGTGCCAGCAGCTTAGGTCCTAGCGGAGACACAGATACGCAGTATTTT. Translated: CASSLGPSGDTDTQYF.

Only a few counts were recorded for this clonotype. The chain carries TRBV5-6 and TRBJ2-5; D is unclear. The V gene's germline CDR1 is SGHDT and CDR2 YYEEEE. Trimming cost V 4 bases and J 6 bases, with 16 bases left between them. The CDR3 runs to 14 residues. As DNA, the CDR3 is TGTGCCAGCAGCGGGTCTGGGGTTACGCAGACCCAGTACTTC. The encoded protein is CASSGSGVTQTQYF.

This chain connects TRBV24-1 to TRBJ2-1; no clear D. V was shortened by 1 base and J by 4 bases, with 4 bases between the two germline ends. The CDR3 runs 13 residues. Germline assignment: CDR1 KGHDR and CDR2 SFDVKD. CDR3 bases: TGTGCCACCAGTGATTTCTCTTACAATGAGCAGTTCTTC. Residues: CATSDFSYNEQFF.

This clonotype has ten or more counts. In nucleotides, the CDR3 is TGTGCCAGCAGACGGGACCAAGAGACCCAGTACTTC. Translating it yields CASRRDQETQYF. V and J are TRBV6-2 or TRBV6-3 and TRBJ2-5; no clear D gene. The CDR3 is 12 amino acids. V lost 6 bases, J lost 0 bases, and 5 bases lay in between. Germline lookup yields CDR1 MNHEY and CDR2 SVGEGT.

For this clonotype: A much larger clone differs by one base, so this may be a read error. V gene TRBV28 combines with J gene TRBJ2-1; no clear D gene. Germline V gene sequence: CDR1 MDHEN, CDR2 SYDVKM. V was trimmed by 4 bases and J by 9 bases, leaving 13 bases between them. This CDR3 has 13 amino acids. CDR3 protein: CASSSTLGCEQFF. In nucleotides, the CDR3 is TGTGCCAGCAGTTCAACCCTTGGTTGTGAGCAGTTCTTC.

This chain uses TRBV7-8 with TRBJ2-6, with 8 nucleotides matching TRBD2. The junction had 23 bases not matched to a gene; V was cut back by 4 bases and J by 0 bases. The CDR3 consists of 23 residues. From germline, CDR1 is SGHVS and CDR2 FQNEAQ. In nucleotides, the CDR3 is TGTGCCAGCAGCTCCCGTACGGCTGGCGGGAGGAAAGGGGATGCCTCTGGGGCCAACGTCCTGACTTTC. Its translation: CASSSRTAGGRKGDASGANVLTF. Supplemented by reference TRBV7-8 and TRBJ2-6, the full variable domain reads GAGVSQSPRYKVAKRGQDVALRCDPISGHVSLFWYQQALGQGPEFLTYFQNEAQLDKSGLPSDRFFAERPEGSVSTLKIQRTQQEDSAVYLCASSSRTAGGRKGDASGANVLTFGAGSRLTVL.

This clonotype was counted at least ten times. The rearrangement links TRBV2 to TRBJ2-3; D may correspond to TRBD1 or TRBD2 (5 bases each). CDR1 is SNHLY and CDR2 is FYNNEI in the germline V gene. V was pared by 3 bases and J by 0 bases, with 10 bases between. This CDR3 region has 15 residues. The CDR3 spells CASSEGVSSTDTQYF. For the CDR3, the DNA is TGTGCCAGCAGTGAGGGGGTGTCGAGCACAGATACGCAGTATTTT.

This clonotype was seen many times. The V call is TRBV4-3, the J call TRBJ2-3, with 8 bases aligning to TRBD2. The V and J ends lost 4 bases and 3 bases, in that order; junction bases with no gene match: 6. CDR1 is LGHNA and CDR2 is YSLEER in the germline V gene. The CDR3 is 15 residues long. CDR3 protein: CASSPIAGPTDTQYF. DNA of the CDR3: TGCGCCAGCAGCCCTATAGCGGGACCGACAGATACGCAGTATTTT.

This clonotype was counted only a few times. The chain employs TRBV11-3 and TRBJ2-2, with D unclear. Trimming stripped 0 bases from V and 7 bases from J, with 6 bases between. This CDR3 has 13 residues. Germline V gene lookup returns CDR1 SGHNT and CDR2 YENEEA. CDR3 residues: CASSLEVGGELFF. The CDR3, as DNA: TGTGCCAGCAGCTTAGAAGTCGGCGGGGAGCTGTTTTTT.

This clonotype occurred many times. The J gene is TRBJ1-2, the V gene TRBV3-1; D is unclear. CDR3 size: 17 residues. Germline V gives CDR1 LGHDT, CDR2 YNNKEL (reference sequence). V lost 6 bases, J lost 2 bases, and 22 bases lay in between. The CDR3 sequence: CASRQRQAGPNNYGYTF. In DNA form, the CDR3 reads TGTGCCAGCAGACAAAGACAAGCCGGCCCGAACAACTATGGCTACACCTTC.

This clonotype appeared a few times. This chain joins TRBV29-1 and TRBJ2-1; D might be TRBD1 (5 bases). The CDR3 is 13 amino acids. CDR1 is SQVTM and CDR2 is ANQGSEA in the germline V gene. Deletions cut 3 bases from V and 6 bases from J, with 12 bases between. For the CDR3, the DNA is TGCAGCGTTGATACTGGGGCTACCAATGAGCAGTTCTTC. Amino acids: CSVDTGATNEQFF.

This clonotype appeared many times. This chain links TRBV28 with TRBJ1-1, with TRBD1 as a possible D gene (5 bases). The ends were cut back, 5 bases at V and 2 bases at J, with 21 bases in the middle. CDR1 and CDR2 from the germline V gene are MDHEN and SYDVKM. There are 17 residues in the CDR3. In DNA form, the CDR3 reads TGTGCCAGCAGTCCTCTTTACCAGGGTCGGATAAACACTGAAGCTTTCTTT. The encoded protein is CASSPLYQGRINTEAFF. Complete variable domain (other parts from reference TRBV28 and TRBJ1-1): DVKVTQSSRYLVKRTGEKVFLECVQDMDHENMFWYRQDPGLGLRLIYFSYDVKMKEKGDIPEGYSVSREKKERFSLILESASTNQTSMYLCASSPLYQGRINTEAFFGQGTRLTVV.

The chain couples TRBV20-1 to TRBJ1-1; 8 bases align to TRBD1. Germline V CDR1 and CDR2: DFQATT, SNEGSKA (reference sequence). This CDR3 comprises 13 residues. V trimming: 4 bases; J trimming: 0 bases; junction bases outside the gene matches: 1. CDR3 loop: CSATTGVNTEAFF. CDR3 nucleotide sequence: TGCAGTGCTACGACAGGGGTGAACACTGAAGCTTTCTTT.

As regards this clonotype: An end of the junction does not agree with germline; a read error may underlie this. The V gene is TRBV3-1, the J gene TRBJ2-5; TRBD2 is a possible D gene (5 bases). The length of the CDR3 is 16 residues. Germline V gene lookup returns CDR1 LGHDT and CDR2 YNNKEL (reference sequence). The CDR3 nucleotides read TGTGCCAGCAGCCCCAGGACTGGCGGCGGGTGGGAGACCCAGTGCTTC. Residues: CASSPRTGGGWETQCF.

This clonotype was seen more than once but under ten times. The junction shows a germline mismatch at one end, possibly a read error. J is TRBJ2-3 and V is TRBV28; D gene uncertain. Germline V gene data show CDR1 as MDHEN and CDR2 as SYDVKM. CDR3 length equals 15 residues. The CDR3 DNA is TGTGCCAACAGTTTTTCTCCGGGTGACACAGATACGCAGTATTTT. Protein sequence: CANSFSPGDTDTQYF.

This clonotype was observed many times. The chain couples TRBV19 to TRBJ2-7; 7 bases fit TRBD1. Germline values: CDR1 LNHDA, CDR2 SQIVND (reference sequence). The CDR3 consists of 13 residues. Germline trimming cut 3 bases from V and 11 bases from J; bases unmatched to any gene: 10. CDR3 nucleotide sequence: TGTGCCAGTAGTATCGGTCAAGGGGGCATAGAGTACTTC. Amino acids: CASSIGQGGIEYF.

This clonotype was observed a handful of times. The chain employs TRBV27 and TRBJ2-7; weak D call: TRBD1 (5 bases). From germline, CDR1 is MNHEY and CDR2 SMNVEV (reference sequence). The V and J ends lost 3 bases and 3 bases respectively, with 12 bases between them. This CDR3 has 14 residues. CDR3 sequence (DNA): TGTGCCAGCAGTTTGGTAGGGGCTGGCTACGAGCAGTACTTC. It yields the protein CASSLVGAGYEQYF.

This clonotype was found many times. V is TRBV27 and J is TRBJ1-1; TRBD1 matches 7 bases. CDR3 length: 13 residues. CDR1 MNHEY and CDR2 SMNVEV come from the germline V gene (reference sequence). V lost 6 bases, J lost 3 bases, and 4 bases stayed unmatched. The CDR3: CASRWRGHTEAFF. Written as DNA, the CDR3 is TGTGCCAGCAGGTGGAGGGGGCACACTGAAGCTTTCTTT.

In regard to this clonotype: This may be a read error, as it is one base from a much larger clone. V and J are TRBV19 and TRBJ1-1; no clear D gene. CDR1 LNHDA and CDR2 SQIVND come from the germline V gene (reference sequence). This CDR3 contains 12 residues. Trimming stripped 3 bases from V and 4 bases from J, with 6 bases between. The CDR3 DNA follows: TGTGCCAGTAGTATCTCGGCCACTGAAGCTTTCTTT. Translation: CASSISATEAFF. Drawing the rest from reference TRBV19 and TRBJ1-1, the complete variable domain is DGGITQSPKYLFRKEGQNVTLSCEQNLNHDAMYWYRQDPGQGLRLIYYSQIVNDFQKGDIAEGYSVSREKKESFPLTVTSAQKNPTAFYLCASSISATEAFFGQGTRLTVV.

This clonotype was recorded at least ten times. This chain joins TRBV7-9 and TRBJ2-2; TRBD2 agrees at 7 bases. Per the germline V gene, CDR1 is SEHNR and CDR2 is FQNEAQ (reference sequence). The length of the CDR3 is 18 residues. V was clipped by 6 bases and J by 1 base; unmatched bases: 14. CDR3 bases: TGTGCCAGCAGTGAATTAACCCGGGACTACCTGAACACCGGGGAGCTGTTTTTT. Translating it yields CASSELTRDYLNTGELFF. The full variable domain, rest sourced from reference TRBV7-9 and TRBJ2-2, is DTGVSQNPRHKITKRGQNVTFRCDPISEHNRLYWYRQTLGQGPEFLTYFQNEAQLEKSRLLSDRFSAERPKGSFSTLEIQRTEQGDSAMYLCASSELTRDYLNTGELFFGEGSRLTVL.